These T cell receptor beta chains were read from a single sample in a study of memory CD4+ T cells and cytomegalovirus serostatus. Repertoires were generated with immunoSEQ multiplex PCR, while TCRdb's copy carries only in-frame clones and drops some. The table includes tens of thousands of clones, 79% detected once. The sample was memory CD4+ T cells from blood. The receptors derive from an adult in good health and CMV-seronegative. Both conserved end residues are part of each CDR3. The order of the fields is CDR3 DNA, CDR3 protein, D gene, J gene, V gene, clone size. The D gene is left open where the match is weak. Rows give clone size only sometimes, using once, few, many, or a class for an expanded clone.

DNA: TGTGCCAGCAGTGAGCTAGGACAGGAGGGGGGCGAGCAGTACTTC; CDR3: CASSELGQEGGEQYF; D: NA; J: TRBJ2-7; V: TRBV6-1; size: few
DNA: TGTGCTAGTGGTTTAGAGGGGTTCACTGAAGCTTTCTTT; CDR3: CASGLEGFTEAFF; D: NA; J: TRBJ1-1; V: TRBV12-5; size: NA
DNA: TGCGCCAGCAGTGAGGGGGGAAGGGACGAGCAGTACTTC; CDR3: CASSEGGRDEQYF; D: NA; J: TRBJ2-7; V: TRBV10-2; size: NA
DNA: TGTGCCTGGAGGGGGCAGGGGGCCTTGAACACTGAAGCTTTCTTT; CDR3: CAWRGQGALNTEAFF; D: TRBD1; J: TRBJ1-1; V: TRBV30; size: NA
DNA: TGCGCCAGCAGCTTGGACAGTACGAACACTGAAGCTTTCTTT; CDR3: CASSLDSTNTEAFF; D: NA; J: TRBJ1-1; V: TRBV5-1; size: NA
DNA: TGTGCCAGCAGCTTAAGGCGGGAGGGGTTTAATGAGCAGTTCTTC; CDR3: CASSLRREGFNEQFF; D: TRBD2; J: TRBJ2-1; V: TRBV7-8; size: NA
DNA: TGTGCCAGCAGCCAGGGGAACGAGCAGTACTTC; CDR3: CASSQGNEQYF; D: NA; J: TRBJ2-7; V: TRBV13; size: NA
DNA: TGTGCCAGTAGCCCAGACCCCGCTAGCGGGAGTTTGAATACGCAGTATTTT; CDR3: CASSPDPASGSLNTQYF; D: TRBD2; J: TRBJ2-3; V: TRBV19; size: NA
DNA: TGTGCCAGCTCACCACCGACAGGGGACTATGAGCAGTTCTTC; CDR3: CASSPPTGDYEQFF; D: TRBD1; J: TRBJ2-1; V: TRBV18; size: NA
DNA: TGTGCCAGCAGCCAAGTGGGGGAACTAGCCAAAAACATTCAGTACTTC; CDR3: CASSQVGELAKNIQYF; D: NA; J: TRBJ2-4; V: TRBV4-2; size: NA
DNA: TGTGCCAGCAGCGACCGACTAGCGGGACGAGAGACCCAGTACTTC; CDR3: CASSDRLAGRETQYF; D: TRBD2; J: TRBJ2-5; V: TRBV11-3; size: NA
DNA: TGTGCTAGTGGCCTACAGGGGGCAAAGGGCTACACCTTC; CDR3: CASGLQGAKGYTF; D: TRBD1; J: TRBJ1-2; V: TRBV12-5; size: NA
DNA: TGTGCCAGCAGTCGACAGGGGATGGGGTATGGCTACACCTTC; CDR3: CASSRQGMGYGYTF; D: TRBD1; J: TRBJ1-2; V: TRBV2; size: NA
DNA: TGCGCCAGCAGTGAGTCGACTCGACGGGCTAGCACAGATACGCAGTATTTT; CDR3: CASSESTRRASTDTQYF; D: NA; J: TRBJ2-3; V: TRBV10-2; size: NA
DNA: TGTGCCAGCAGGGGGGAGGCAGATACGCAGTATTTT; CDR3: CASRGEADTQYF; D: NA; J: TRBJ2-3; V: TRBV7-9; size: NA
DNA: TGTGCCAGCCGACAGGGAATGGGAGAGCAGTACTTC; CDR3: CASRQGMGEQYF; D: TRBD1; J: TRBJ2-7; V: TRBV19; size: few
DNA: TGTGCCAGCAGCCCCGGGGGTGAAGCTTTCTTT; CDR3: CASSPGGEAFF; D: NA; J: TRBJ1-1; V: TRBV7-9; size: few